These 25 T cell receptor beta chains were all obtained from the same sample, sequenced in a study of T cell responses to AZD1222 COVID-19 vaccine. Clones were sequenced by immunoSEQ multiplex PCR, and TCRdb holds only the in-frame ones, with some missing. Here the sample spans some 150,000 clones, about nine tenths being singletons. Here the sequenced sample was peripheral blood, taken on day 0 of AZD1222 vaccination. These receptors all stem from an adult in good health.

In this sample, this clone turned up once. The chain has TRBV15 and TRBJ1-4; D gene uncertain. V was clipped by 5 bases and J by 8 bases, with 21 bases between them. Germline V gives CDR1 LNHNV, CDR2 YYDKDF (reference sequence). This CDR3 region has 16 residues. The DNA of the CDR3 is TGTGCCACCAGCTTCAAAACGGGCTTCCGATTGGAAAAACTGTTTTTT. This encodes CATSFKTGFRLEKLFF.

The chain links TRBV9 to TRBJ2-7, with D perhaps TRBD2 (5 bases). Deletions cut 3 bases from V and 7 bases from J, with 29 bases between. CDR3 length equals 18 residues. In germline, CDR1 is SGDLS, CDR2 YYNGEE. The CDR3 region is CASSAGDPGTPSPTEQYF. The DNA for the CDR3 is TGTGCCAGCAGCGCCGGCGACCCGGGAACCCCTTCTCCTACGGAGCAGTACTTC.

The rearrangement uses TRBV5-5 and TRBJ2-1; no clear D gene. The germline gives CDR1 SGHKS, CDR2 YYEKEE (reference sequence). V lost 4 bases and J lost 2, with 7 bases in between. There are 13 residues in the CDR3. This chain's CDR3 is CASSPGPYNEQFF. CDR3 nucleotide sequence: TGTGCCAGCAGCCCGGGTCCCTACAATGAGCAGTTCTTC.

The genes are TRBV7-9 and TRBJ1-2; D is undetermined. V was cut by 4 bases and J by 0 bases, with 6 bases left in between. Germline CDR1 reads SEHNR; CDR2 reads FQNEAQ (reference sequence). The CDR3 totals 13 residues. The CDR3 DNA reads as TGTGCCAGCAGCTCCGGGACTAACTATGGCTACACCTTC. As protein: CASSSGTNYGYTF.

V usage is TRBV7-9 and J usage is TRBJ2-7, with TRBD2 as a possible D gene (6 bases). V was shortened by 6 bases and J by 2 bases, with 14 bases between the two germline ends. Germline V CDR1 and CDR2: SEHNR, FQNEAQ (reference sequence). The CDR3 consists of 14 residues. Here the CDR3 DNA reads TGTGCCAGCAGTGGGGGGATTACGACCTACGAGCAGTACTTC. This sequence encodes CASSGGITTYEQYF.

The chain couples TRBV9 to TRBJ1-2; a weak D match, TRBD1 (6 bases). The V gene's germline CDR1 is SGDLS and CDR2 YYNGEE. The CDR3 covers 15 residues. With 0 bases removed from V and 2 bases from J, the gap between germline ends came to 11 bases. The CDR3 DNA is TGTGCCAGCAGCGTAGGACTACAGGGAAACTATGGCTACACCTTC. Amino acids: CASSVGLQGNYGYTF. Drawing the rest from reference TRBV9 and TRBJ1-2, the complete variable domain is DSGVTQTPKHLITATGQRVTLRCSPRSGDLSVYWYQQSLDQGLQFLIQYYNGEERAKGNILERFSAQQFPDLHSELNLSSLELGDSALYFCASSVGLQGNYGYTFGSGTRLTVV.

The CDR3 loop reads CASSSFDRTYNEQFF. CDR3 nucleotides: TGTGCCAGCAGTTCTTTCGACAGGACCTACAATGAGCAGTTCTTC. J is TRBJ2-1 and V is TRBV6-5, with D maybe TRBD1 (6 bases). The CDR3 sequence is 15 residues long. Trimming stripped 4 bases from V and 2 bases from J, with 12 bases between. Germline V lookup: CDR1 MNHEY, CDR2 SVGAGI.

V is TRBV5-1 and J is TRBJ1-1; 7 positions match TRBD1. The V segment lost 5 bases and the J segment 5 bases; nucleotides outside the gene matches: 9. Germline V gives CDR1 SGHRS, CDR2 YFSETQ. The CDR3 extends over 14 amino acids. The CDR3 nucleotides are TGCGCCAGCAGGCCAGACTTGGGACAGACTGAAGCTTTCTTT. Its protein product is CASRPDLGQTEAFF.

The gene calls are TRBV9 and TRBJ2-7, with D possibly matching TRBD2 (6 bases). This CDR3 is 15 amino acids long. Germline V CDR1 and CDR2: SGDLS, YYNGEE. V lost 1 base to trimming and J lost 4 bases, with 15 bases between them. The CDR3 nucleotides read TGTGCCAGCAGCGTACGCGGCGACGGGGGATACGAGCAGTACTTC. It codes for CASSVRGDGGYEQYF.

The genes are TRBV3-1 (or the pseudogene TRBV3-2) and TRBJ2-3; D is possibly TRBD1 or TRBD2 (5 bases each). CDR1 is LGHDT and CDR2 is YNNKEL in the germline V gene (reference sequence). CDR3 size: 14 residues. V gave up 8 bases and J gave up 3 bases, with 15 bases separating them. For the CDR3, the DNA is TGTGCCAGCTCCTCGGGGACGGAGACAGATACGCAGTATTTT. Amino acids: CASSSGTETDTQYF.

The CDR3 protein is CAISEGSVGGETQYF. CDR3 in DNA: TGTGCCATCAGTGAGGGAAGCGTCGGGGGGGAGACCCAGTACTTC. The chain carries TRBV10-3 and TRBJ2-5, with 7 bases that match TRBD2. V gave up 2 bases and J gave up 5 bases; unmatched junction bases: 8. Germline V CDR1 and CDR2: ENHRY, SYGVKD. The CDR3 has 15 amino acids.

This chain links TRBV12-3 or TRBV12-4 with TRBJ1-1, with D unclear. The CDR3 has 11 amino acids. Trimming removed 6 bases at V and 10 bases at J, with 12 bases between. CDR3 in amino acids: CASSLVGRAFF. The CDR3 DNA reads TGTGCCAGCAGCCTGGTAGGTCGAGCTTTCTTT.

Points on this clone: One end of the junction fails to match germline, which may point to a read error. CDR3 residues: CASSLEGGTGSTIYF. The CDR3 DNA reads as TGTGCCAGCAGCTTAGAAGGAGGGACTGGAAGCACCATATATTTT. This rearrangement joins TRBV7-6 to TRBJ1-3; possibly TRBD1 for D (5 bases). Looked up from germline, CDR1 is SGHVS and CDR2 is FNYEAQ. The CDR3 is 15 amino acids.

This clone was picked up one time. This chain uses TRBV1 with TRBJ2-3; the tabulated D call, TRBD2, remains unverified against the DNA. TRBV1 represents a pseudogene. This CDR3 comprises 17 residues. As DNA, the CDR3 is TGCACCAGCAGCCAAGAAAGGACTAGCGGTTTCACAGATACGCAGTATTTT. Translated, it gives CTSSQERTSGFTDTQYF.

The chain combines TRBV29-1 with TRBJ2-7; the match to TRBD1 covers 8 bases. Germline V gene data show CDR1 as SQVTM and CDR2 as ANQGSEA. V dropped 4 bases and J dropped 3; count of bases not matched to a gene: 2. The CDR3 consists of 12 residues. The CDR3 protein is CSVGTGNYEQYF. Written as DNA, the CDR3 is TGCAGCGTTGGGACAGGGAACTACGAGCAGTACTTC.

This clone has a single count. The chain is built from TRBV30 and TRBJ1-6; the D gene is possibly TRBD1 (6 bases). The germline V gene encodes CDR1 GTSNPN and CDR2 SVGIG (reference sequence). With 6 bases removed from V and 7 bases from J, the gap between germline ends came to 16 bases. CDR3 size: 14 residues. CDR3 amino acids: CACTYTGSNSPLHF. In DNA form, the CDR3 reads TGTGCCTGTACCTACACAGGGTCCAATTCACCCCTCCACTTT.

CDR3 amino acids: CASSLDGVLSGNTIYF. CDR3 DNA: TGCGCCAGCAGCTTGGATGGGGTGCTGTCTGGAAACACCATATATTTT. The V and J genes are TRBV5-1 and TRBJ1-3; D remains unclear. V shed 0 bases and J shed 1 base, with 11 bases lying between them. This CDR3 has 16 amino acids. Germline V gives CDR1 SGHRS, CDR2 YFSETQ.

This chain joins TRBV6-1 and TRBJ2-7; D unclear. The germline V gene encodes CDR1 MNHNS and CDR2 SASEGT. The CDR3 is made up of 15 amino acids. V was pared by 0 bases and J by 4 bases, with 13 bases between. The CDR3 is CASSEARTMEYEQYF. CDR3 sequence (DNA): TGTGCCAGCAGTGAAGCACGGACCATGGAATACGAGCAGTACTTC.

This clone was counted a single time. The rearrangement links TRBV27 to TRBJ1-5; weak D call: TRBD1 (5 bases). Trimming took 0 bases from V and 3 from J, leaving 6 bases between them. Germline V gene data show CDR1 as MNHEY and CDR2 as SMNVEV (reference sequence). The CDR3 is 14 amino acids. For the CDR3, the DNA is TGTGCCAGCAGTTTATCAGGGGTCAATCAGCCCCAGCATTTT. Translation: CASSLSGVNQPQHF.

J is TRBJ1-1 and V is TRBV2; possibly TRBD1 for D (6 bases). V was trimmed by 4 bases and J by 5 bases, leaving 11 bases between them. Germline values: CDR1 SNHLY, CDR2 FYNNEI. CDR3 length: 13 residues. The CDR3, as DNA: TGTGCCAGCAGTGCACAGGGTCGGACTGAAGCTTTCTTT. It yields the protein CASSAQGRTEAFF.

The V gene is TRBV7-6, the J gene TRBJ1-4; no definite D call. The V and J ends lost 5 bases and 5 bases respectively, with 15 bases between them. Germline V gene data show CDR1 as SGHVS and CDR2 as FNYEAQ. The CDR3 consists of 15 residues. The CDR3 here is CASSPNGRGNEKLFF. For the CDR3, the DNA is TGTGCCAGCAGCCCCAACGGCCGGGGAAATGAAAAACTGTTTTTT.

This sequence joins TRBV12-3 or TRBV12-4 and TRBJ1-1; D not certain. The CDR3 loop spans 13 amino acids. V gave up 3 bases and J gave up 5 bases, with 10 bases separating them. The CDR3 region is CASSLLPQTEAFF. CDR3 coding DNA: TGTGCCAGCAGTTTGCTACCCCAGACTGAAGCTTTCTTT.

The chain carries TRBV11-3 and TRBJ2-5; 14 nucleotides align to TRBD2. CDR3 length equals 16 residues. The germline gives CDR1 SGHNT, CDR2 YENEEA. V trimming: 6 bases; J trimming: 5 bases; junction bases outside the gene matches: 8. This CDR3 is CASRPGLAGAGETQYF. CDR3 bases: TGTGCCAGCAGGCCGGGACTAGCGGGAGCGGGGGAGACCCAGTACTTC.

This chain connects TRBV27 to TRBJ2-7; D could derive from TRBD1 or TRBD2 (6 bases each). Trimming took 6 bases from V and 5 from J, leaving 11 bases between them. This CDR3 spans 12 amino acids. CDR1 and CDR2 (germline): MNHEY, SMNVEV (reference sequence). The CDR3 protein is CASRKGGNEQYF. The CDR3 DNA reads as TGTGCCAGCAGAAAGGGGGGCAACGAGCAGTACTTC.

CDR3: CASSIAQNSPLHF. DNA for the CDR3: TGTGCCAGTAGTATTGCCCAGAATTCACCCCTCCACTTT. V and J are TRBV19 and TRBJ1-6; D unresolved. The CDR3 covers 13 residues. Germline assignment: CDR1 LNHDA and CDR2 SQIVND (reference sequence). The V gene lost 3 bases and the J gene lost 7 bases, with 7 bases spanning the gap.